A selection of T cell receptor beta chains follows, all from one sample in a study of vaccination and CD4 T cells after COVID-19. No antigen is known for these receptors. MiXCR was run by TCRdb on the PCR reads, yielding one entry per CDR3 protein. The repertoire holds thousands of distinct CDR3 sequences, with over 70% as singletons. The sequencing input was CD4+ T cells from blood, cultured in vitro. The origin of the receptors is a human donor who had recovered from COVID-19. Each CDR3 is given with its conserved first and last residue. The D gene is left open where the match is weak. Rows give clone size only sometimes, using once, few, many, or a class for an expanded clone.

CDR3 protein: CASSPRQGYGYTF
CDR3 DNA: TGTGCCAGCAGCCCACGACAGGGTTATGGCTACACCTTC
J gene: TRBJ1-2
clone size: few
D gene: TRBD1
V gene: TRBV7-6

CDR3 protein: CASSGQGTDTQYF
CDR3 DNA: TGTGCCAGCAGCGGACAGGGCACAGATACGCAGTATTTT
J gene: TRBJ2-3
clone size: -
D gene: TRBD1
V gene: TRBV2

CDR3 protein: CASSPSGGEETQYF
CDR3 DNA: TGTGCCAGTAGCCCTAGCGGGGGTGAAGAGACCCAGTACTTC
J gene: TRBJ2-5
clone size: -
D gene: TRBD2
V gene: TRBV19

CDR3 protein: CASRIANTGELFF
CDR3 DNA: TGTGCCAGCAGAATAGCGAACACCGGGGAGCTGTTTTTT
J gene: TRBJ2-2
clone size: few
D gene: -
V gene: TRBV7-9

CDR3 protein: CATSDLVEQYF
CDR3 DNA: TGTGCCACCAGTGATTTGGTCGAGCAGTACTTC
J gene: TRBJ2-7
clone size: few
D gene: -
V gene: TRBV24-1

CDR3 protein: CASSYSQLTQYF
CDR3 DNA: TGTGCCAGCAGCTACTCACAATTAACGCAGTATTTT
J gene: TRBJ2-3
clone size: -
D gene: -
V gene: TRBV7-9

CDR3 protein: CASSYGLPSTDTQYF
CDR3 DNA: TGTGCCAGCAGTTACGGATTGCCTAGCACAGATACGCAGTATTTT
J gene: TRBJ2-3
clone size: -
D gene: -
V gene: TRBV6-5

CDR3 protein: CASSLEQDENQPQHF
CDR3 DNA: TGTGCCAGCAGTTTGGAACAGGACGAGAATCAGCCCCAGCATTTT
J gene: TRBJ1-5
clone size: few
D gene: -
V gene: TRBV28

CDR3 protein: CASSLRRLAGASETQYF
CDR3 DNA: TGTGCCAGCAGCTTACGTCGACTAGCGGGGGCTTCGGAGACCCAGTACTTC
J gene: TRBJ2-5
clone size: -
D gene: TRBD2
V gene: TRBV11-2

CDR3 protein: CAWSVRLGYTEAFF
CDR3 DNA: TGTGCCTGGAGTGTACGTTTGGGGTACACTGAAGCTTTCTTT
J gene: TRBJ1-1
clone size: -
D gene: -
V gene: TRBV30

CDR3 protein: CASSEEVGAVDGYTF
CDR3 DNA: TGTGCCAGCAGTGAAGAGGTGGGGGCGGTCGATGGCTACACCTTC
J gene: TRBJ1-2
clone size: few
D gene: -
V gene: TRBV6-1

CDR3 protein: CASSAAPTGYENNSPLHF
CDR3 DNA: TGTGCCAGCAGCGCCGCCCCGACAGGGTATGAGAATAATTCACCCCTCCACTTT
J gene: TRBJ1-6
clone size: -
D gene: TRBD1
V gene: TRBV7-2

CDR3 protein: CASSYGQGGEKLFF
CDR3 DNA: TGTGCCAGCAGTTACGGGCAGGGAGGTGAAAAACTGTTTTTT
J gene: TRBJ1-4
clone size: -
D gene: -
V gene: TRBV6-5

CDR3 protein: CASSQDGTGHTEAFF
CDR3 DNA: TGTGCCAGCAGCCAAGATGGGACAGGTCACACTGAAGCTTTCTTT
J gene: TRBJ1-1
clone size: -
D gene: TRBD1
V gene: TRBV4-2

CDR3 protein: CASSFSLAGSGTGELFF
CDR3 DNA: TGTGCCAGCAGCTTCTCACTAGCGGGCTCAGGGACCGGGGAGCTGTTTTTT
J gene: TRBJ2-2
clone size: -
D gene: TRBD2
V gene: TRBV7-2

CDR3 protein: CASSLAYRVSGNTIYF
CDR3 DNA: TGTGCCAGCAGCTTAGCATACAGGGTGTCGGGAAACACCATATATTTT
J gene: TRBJ1-3
clone size: -
D gene: -
V gene: TRBV7-2

CDR3 protein: CASSTWTGRDGYTF
CDR3 DNA: TGTGCCAGTAGTACCTGGACGGGACGGGATGGCTACACCTTC
J gene: TRBJ1-2
clone size: -
D gene: -
V gene: TRBV19

CDR3 protein: CASSSTRGDGSTGANVLTF
CDR3 DNA: TGTGCCAGCAGCTCAACCAGGGGGGACGGATCGACTGGGGCCAACGTCCTGACTTTC
J gene: TRBJ2-6
clone size: -
D gene: -
V gene: TRBV11-1

CDR3 protein: CASRSGLAGNLDTQYF
CDR3 DNA: TGTGCCAGCAGATCGGGACTAGCGGGAAACTTGGATACGCAGTATTTT
J gene: TRBJ2-3
clone size: -
D gene: TRBD2
V gene: TRBV27

CDR3 protein: CASSLDGRIGLKEQFF
CDR3 DNA: TGTGCCAGCAGTTTAGACGGGAGGATCGGGTTAAAGGAGCAGTTCTTC
J gene: TRBJ2-1
clone size: -
D gene: TRBD2
V gene: TRBV27

CDR3 protein: CSAYGRQGVQAFF
CDR3 DNA: TGCAGCGCCTACGGGAGGCAGGGCGTCCAGGCTTTCTTT
J gene: TRBJ1-1
clone size: -
D gene: -
V gene: TRBV29-1

CDR3 protein: CASSFLSSYNSPLHF
CDR3 DNA: TGTGCCAGCAGCTTCCTCAGCTCCTATAATTCACCCCTCCACTTT
J gene: TRBJ1-6
clone size: -
D gene: -
V gene: TRBV7-2

CDR3 protein: CASPPGLAGGTDTQYF
CDR3 DNA: TGTGCCAGCCCCCCCGGACTAGCGGGCGGCACAGATACGCAGTATTTT
J gene: TRBJ2-3
clone size: -
D gene: TRBD2
V gene: TRBV28

CDR3 protein: CASRGGAGGLTGELFF
CDR3 DNA: TGTGCCAGCAGGGGGGGAGCGGGTGGCCTGACCGGGGAGCTGTTTTTT
J gene: TRBJ2-2
clone size: -
D gene: -
V gene: TRBV27